This T cell receptor (beta chain) stems from a study of blood T cell repertoires in COVID-19 (dated by TCRdb to 2020 to 2022). Notes on the research overall: Samples covering the acute and convalescent phases of COVID-19 were provided by collaborators in the United States, Italy and Spain. Where HLA class I and class II types were available, the types were taken from metadata supplied by the sample provider, not from assay-based typing. A de-identified subject ID, COVID-19 status, age in years and sex were almost always included in the sample metadata. Samples came from the ongoing ImmuneRACE study (first 160 participants) plus 1,254 subjects from 6 global collaborators. The repertoires were released in a freely available public database meant as a resource for research on the immune response to SARS-CoV-2. Deeply sampled blood TCRbeta repertoires from subjects exposed to, actively infected with, or recovered from COVID-19 were included in the dataset. The prospective study material was composed of cDNA or gDNA derived from T cells, B-cell-depleted T cells, or PBMCs.

The full study reports these points: The quantity of clinical and demographic metadata differed by source and by participant and was supplied without curation.

The CDR3 sequence holds 17 residues, the cysteine and phenylalanine included. The sequence is cut down to CDR3 DNA, 51 bases in frame from base 1. The germline V gene provides CDR1 KGHSH and CDR2 LQKENI. V lost 4 bases and J lost 0 bases, and the count of bases not matched to a germline gene is 8. TCRbeta CDR3 regions were amplified from genomic DNA using the immunoSEQ Assay, a bias-controlled multiplex PCR. On the authors' methods: Nucleated cell counts per sample were estimated from amplification of reference gene primers within the assay. To quantify the absolute abundance of each unique TCRbeta CDR3 rearrangement, sequence reads were collapsed and filtered. For each sample, productive Simpson clonality was calculated by taking the square root of Simpson's diversity index across productive rearrangements. The table was pulled from immuneACCESS by TCRdb, which kept in-frame rearrangements only. Such tables lose some clones; where checked, under half of the loss comes from unresolved V genes, and the rest has no known cause. V and J calls and clone size are copied from that table; D and trimming were computed from the DNA. Within this sample are around 100,000 clones, with about four fifths of them counted one time only. The ten largest make up roughly 8.1% of the sample.

The collaborating institutions used their own protocols to collect whole blood in K2EDTA tubes. Collaborator samples were shipped for TCRbeta analysis as frozen whole blood, isolated PBMCs, or DNA extracted from either sample type. The sample holds a few counts of this clone. No cognate antigen has been identified for it. Base qualities are not at hand, and no much larger clone is one base apart. The receptor chain draws on TRBV18 and TRBJ1-3; TRBD1 fits 8 bases in the junction. Material for sequencing was peripheral blood. This clonotype originated in a middle-aged woman with acute or convalescent COVID-19. The bases read TGTGCCAGCTCACAATCCGGGACAGGCCTCTCTGGAAACACCATATATTTT. Its coded protein is CASSQSGTGLSGNTIYF.